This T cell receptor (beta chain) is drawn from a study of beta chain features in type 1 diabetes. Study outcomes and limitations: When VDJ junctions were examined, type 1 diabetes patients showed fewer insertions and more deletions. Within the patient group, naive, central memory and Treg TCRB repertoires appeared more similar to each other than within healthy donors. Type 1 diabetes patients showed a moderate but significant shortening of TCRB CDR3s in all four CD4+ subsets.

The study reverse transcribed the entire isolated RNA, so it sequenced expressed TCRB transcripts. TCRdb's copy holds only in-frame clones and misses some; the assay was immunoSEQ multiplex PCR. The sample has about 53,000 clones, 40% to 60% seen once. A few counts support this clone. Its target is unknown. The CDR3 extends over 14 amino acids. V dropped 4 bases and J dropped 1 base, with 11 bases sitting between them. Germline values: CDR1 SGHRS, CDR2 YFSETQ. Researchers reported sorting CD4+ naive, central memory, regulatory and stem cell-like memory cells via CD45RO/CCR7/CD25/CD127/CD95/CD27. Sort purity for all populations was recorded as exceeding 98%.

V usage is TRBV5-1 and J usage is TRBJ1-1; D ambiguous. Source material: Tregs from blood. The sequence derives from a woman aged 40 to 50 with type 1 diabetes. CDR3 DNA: TGCGCCAGCAGCGTGGGAGCCTCGAACACTGAAGCTTTCTTT. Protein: CASSVGASNTEAFF.